The 16 T cell receptor beta chains reported below all come from one sample, sequenced in a study of CD8 T cells in ankylosing spondylitis. MiXCR was run by TCRdb on the 5' RACE reads, yielding one entry per CDR3 protein. The table lists a few hundred thousand distinct CDR3 sequences, 20% to 25% of them singletons. Findings and caveats of the study: Ankylosing spondylitis blood seemed to carry a telltale TCR beta motif made of several highly homologous variants.

Their antigens remain unidentified. The sequenced sample was blood, either unsorted or a sorted T cell fraction (not recorded which). The receptors derive from a male donor with ankylosing spondylitis.

The genes are TRBV18 and TRBJ1-1; D remains unclear. CDR1 KGHSH and CDR2 LQKENI come from the germline V gene. The CDR3 loop spans 14 amino acids. The V and J ends lost 1 base and 6 bases respectively, with 12 bases between them. The CDR3: CASSPQGEFPEAFF. In DNA form, the CDR3 reads TGTGCCAGCTCACCACAGGGAGAATTCCCTGAAGCTTTCTTT.

This clonotype has only a few counts. The J gene is TRBJ2-3, the V gene TRBV7-3, with no clear D. V was clipped by 7 bases and J by 2 bases, with 13 bases between them. CDR1 is SGHTA, CDR2 FQGTGA, per germline. The CDR3 consists of 14 residues. CDR3 sequence reads: CASKSAVHTDTQYF. The CDR3 region has the DNA TGTGCCAGCAAGTCAGCAGTCCACACAGATACGCAGTATTTT.

The chain recombines TRBV6-2 or TRBV6-3 with TRBJ2-2, with D maybe TRBD2 (5 bases). Germline V gene sequence: CDR1 MNHEY, CDR2 SVGEGT. The CDR3 has 12 amino acids. V lost 10 bases to trimming and J lost 6 bases, with 12 bases between them. The CDR3 sequence is CATQRGPGELFF. The CDR3 DNA follows: TGTGCCACCCAACGGGGTCCCGGGGAGCTGTTTTTT.

This chain joins TRBV2 and TRBJ2-1; unclear D gene. From germline, CDR1 is SNHLY and CDR2 FYNNEI. V gave up 3 bases and J gave up 4 bases, with 16 bases separating them. The CDR3 contains 16 residues. CDR3 DNA sequence: TGTGCCAGCAGTGATGTTGGCCAACAAGGATACAATGAGCAGTTCTTC. Amino acid sequence: CASSDVGQQGYNEQFF.

V and J are TRBV5-1 and TRBJ1-3, with a tentative D call TRBD1 (5 bases). Trimming pared 5 bases from V and 4 bases from J, leaving 13 bases between. Per the germline V gene, CDR1 is SGHRS and CDR2 is YFSETQ. CDR3 length equals 14 residues. CDR3 nucleotides: TGCGCCAGCAGTCCCGACAGAACGGGAAACACCATATATTTT. Translating it yields CASSPDRTGNTIYF.

The chain joins TRBV20-1 to TRBJ1-1; the D is unclear. V lost 2 bases and J 7 bases, leaving 8 bases between the germline ends. This CDR3 spans 11 amino acids. Germline CDR1 reads DFQATT; CDR2 reads SNEGSKA (reference sequence). The CDR3 is CSARNVIEAFF. For the CDR3, the DNA is TGCAGTGCTAGAAACGTGATTGAAGCTTTCTTT.

V gene TRBV28 combines with J gene TRBJ2-1; TRBD2 matches 7 bases. V lost 6 bases to trimming and J lost 9 bases; unmatched junction nucleotides: 17. CDR3 length equals 16 residues. Per the germline V gene, CDR1 is MDHEN and CDR2 is SYDVKM. This CDR3 reads CASSPLLGRDSGEQFF. The CDR3 DNA follows: TGTGCCAGCAGCCCTTTATTGGGGAGGGACTCCGGTGAGCAGTTCTTC.

V usage is TRBV7-2 and J usage is TRBJ1-6; no definite D call. Germline CDR1 is SGHTA and CDR2 is FQGNSA. V lost 2 bases and J 5 bases, leaving 13 bases between the germline ends. CDR3 length: 16 residues. Written as DNA, the CDR3 is TGTGCCAGCAGCTTAAGATCCGGGTCCCATAATTCACCCCTCCACTTT. Translation gives CASSLRSGSHNSPLHF.

This clonotype was observed a few times. V and J are TRBV12-3 or TRBV12-4 and TRBJ2-1, with 7 bases matching TRBD2. J lost 4 bases, V lost 6 bases, and 9 bases had no gene match. The CDR3 totals 15 residues. CDR3 sequence reads: CASSSAGEGYNEQFF. The CDR3 DNA reads TGTGCCAGCAGCTCCGCGGGGGAGGGATACAATGAGCAGTTCTTC.

Only a few counts were recorded for this clonotype. V is TRBV15 and J is TRBJ2-3; D remains unclear. V shed 0 bases and J shed 3 bases, with 4 bases lying between them. Germline CDR1 LNHNV, CDR2 YYDKDF (reference sequence). This CDR3 spans 13 amino acids. The CDR3 nucleotides are TGTGCCACCAGCAGAGATCTGACAGATACGCAGTATTTT. Amino acids: CATSRDLTDTQYF.

This clonotype showed up just a few times. This chain connects TRBV28 to TRBJ1-5; D not certain. Trimming removed 2 bases from V and 0 bases from J, with 23 bases in between. The CDR3 has 20 residues. Germline CDR1 and CDR2: MDHEN and SYDVKM. As DNA, the CDR3 is TGTGCCAGCAGTTTACTACTTCCCTCGCCAGGACCCTCTAGCAATCAGCCCCAGCATTTT. Translation gives CASSLLLPSPGPSSNQPQHF.

In its sample, this clonotype was seen a few times. This chain joins TRBV14 and TRBJ2-2; no reliable D call. Germline assignment: CDR1 SGHDN and CDR2 FVKESK. Between the trimmed V and J ends, which lost 2 bases and 3 bases, there was a span of 4 bases. The CDR3 covers 13 residues. The CDR3 sequence is CASSQQDTGELFF. As DNA, the CDR3 is TGTGCCAGCAGCCAACAGGACACCGGGGAGCTGTTTTTT. The full variable domain, in which reference TRBV14 and TRBJ2-2 provide the parts outside the CDR3, is EAGVTQFPSHSVIEKGQTVTLRCDPISGHDNLYWYRRVMGKEIKFLLHFVKESKQDESGMPNNRFLAERTGGTYSTLKVQPAELEDSGVYFCASSQQDTGELFFGEGSRLTVL.

This clonotype was observed a handful of times. The V gene is TRBV20-1, the J gene TRBJ2-1; D is perhaps TRBD2 (5 bases). Germline CDR1 and CDR2: DFQATT and SNEGSKA (reference sequence). Trimming shortened V by 4 bases and J by 3 bases, and 22 bases separated the two germline ends. The CDR3 length is 17 residues. The CDR3 protein is CSATRAGPINDYNEQFF. In DNA form, the CDR3 reads TGCAGTGCTACCCGCGCGGGCCCTATCAACGACTACAATGAGCAGTTCTTC.

The V and J genes are TRBV14 and TRBJ2-5; 7 bases match TRBD2. CDR1 is SGHDN and CDR2 is FVKESK in the germline V gene. The CDR3 covers 13 residues. V was pared by 4 bases and J by 7 bases, with 6 bases of the junction left unmatched. The CDR3 loop reads CASSLREMGTQYF. The CDR3 region has the DNA TGTGCCAGCAGCCTGCGGGAGATGGGGACCCAGTACTTC. Full variable domain (missing parts from reference TRBV14 and TRBJ2-5): EAGVTQFPSHSVIEKGQTVTLRCDPISGHDNLYWYRRVMGKEIKFLLHFVKESKQDESGMPNNRFLAERTGGTYSTLKVQPAELEDSGVYFCASSLREMGTQYFGPGTRLLVL.

The chain has TRBV12-5 and TRBJ2-6; TRBD2 matches at 7 bases. The CDR3 runs to 15 residues. The germline gives CDR1 LGHNT, CDR2 FRNRAP. The junction had 7 bases not matched to a gene; V was cut back by 6 bases and J by 5 bases. Here the CDR3 DNA reads TGTGCTAGTGGCCCCGGACTAGTTTGGGCCAACGTCCTGACTTTC. Its translation: CASGPGLVWANVLTF.

V usage is TRBV7-2 and J usage is TRBJ2-3; tentatively, D is TRBD2 (5 bases). CDR1 is SGHTA and CDR2 is FQGNSA in the germline V gene. With 5 bases removed from V and 0 bases from J, the gap between germline ends came to 15 bases. The length of the CDR3 is 16 residues. The CDR3 sequence is CASSRTGGSSTDTQYF. The DNA for the CDR3 is TGTGCCAGCAGCCGGACGGGCGGGTCTAGCACAGATACGCAGTATTTT.